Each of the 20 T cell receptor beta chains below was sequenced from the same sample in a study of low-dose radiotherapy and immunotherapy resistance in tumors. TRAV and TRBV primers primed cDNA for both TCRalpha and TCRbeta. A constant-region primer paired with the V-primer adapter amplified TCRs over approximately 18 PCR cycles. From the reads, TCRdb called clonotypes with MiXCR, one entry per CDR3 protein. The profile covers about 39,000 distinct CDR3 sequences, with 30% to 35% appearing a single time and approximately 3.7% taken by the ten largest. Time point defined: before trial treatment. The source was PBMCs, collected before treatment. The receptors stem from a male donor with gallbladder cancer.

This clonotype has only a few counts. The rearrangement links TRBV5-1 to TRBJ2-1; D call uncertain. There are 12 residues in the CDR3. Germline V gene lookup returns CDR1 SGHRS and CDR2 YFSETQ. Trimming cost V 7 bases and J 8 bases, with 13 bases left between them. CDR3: CASRATHDEQFF. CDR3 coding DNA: TGCGCCAGCCGAGCCACTCACGATGAGCAGTTCTTC.

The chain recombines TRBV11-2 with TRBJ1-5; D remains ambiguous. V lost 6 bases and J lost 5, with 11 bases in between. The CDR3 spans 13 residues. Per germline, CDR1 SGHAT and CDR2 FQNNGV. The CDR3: CASSYESHQPQHF. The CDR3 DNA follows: TGTGCCAGCAGTTACGAGTCCCATCAGCCCCAGCATTTT.

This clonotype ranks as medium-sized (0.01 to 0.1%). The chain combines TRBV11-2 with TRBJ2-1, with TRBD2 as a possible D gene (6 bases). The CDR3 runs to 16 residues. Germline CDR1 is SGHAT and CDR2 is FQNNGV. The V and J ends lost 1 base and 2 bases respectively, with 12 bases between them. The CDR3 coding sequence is TGTGCCAGCAGCTTAGCCCCTAGCGTCGCCTACAATGAGCAGTTCTTC. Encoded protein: CASSLAPSVAYNEQFF.

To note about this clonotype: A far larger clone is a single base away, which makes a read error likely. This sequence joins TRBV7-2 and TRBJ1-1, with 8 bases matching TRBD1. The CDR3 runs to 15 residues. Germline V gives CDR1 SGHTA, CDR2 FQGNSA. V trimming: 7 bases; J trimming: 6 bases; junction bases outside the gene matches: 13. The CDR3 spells CASTSRDRWIAEAFF. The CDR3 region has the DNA TGTGCCAGCACCAGTCGGGACAGGTGGATCGCTGAAGCTTTCTTT.

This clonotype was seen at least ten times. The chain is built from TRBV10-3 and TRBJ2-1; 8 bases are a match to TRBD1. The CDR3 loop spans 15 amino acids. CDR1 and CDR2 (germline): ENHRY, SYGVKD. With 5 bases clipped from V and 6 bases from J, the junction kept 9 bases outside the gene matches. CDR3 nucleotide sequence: TGTGCCATCAGTCAGGGGCAGGGGGCCAGCAATGAGCAGTTCTTC. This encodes CAISQGQGASNEQFF.

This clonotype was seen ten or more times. The CDR3 DNA is TGTGCCAGTAGTATCGACAGGTCGGCTAATGAAAAACTGTTTTTT. Its translation is CASSIDRSANEKLFF. The chain employs TRBV19 and TRBJ1-4, with a possible D match to TRBD1 (6 bases). This CDR3 is 15 amino acids long. The V end was cut by 3 bases, the J end by 3 bases, with 11 bases between. Germline assignment: CDR1 LNHDA and CDR2 SQIVND (reference sequence).

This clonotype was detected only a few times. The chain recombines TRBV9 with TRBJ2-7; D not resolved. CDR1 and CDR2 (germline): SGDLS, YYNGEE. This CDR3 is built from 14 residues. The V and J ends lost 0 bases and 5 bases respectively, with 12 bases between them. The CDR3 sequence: CASSVAVGTHEQYF. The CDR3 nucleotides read TGTGCCAGCAGCGTAGCGGTGGGTACCCACGAGCAGTACTTC.

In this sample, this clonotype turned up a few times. The CDR3 nucleotides read TGTGCCACCAGCAGAGATAGGACAGGCACCATTCAGTACTTC. Translating it yields CATSRDRTGTIQYF. V usage is TRBV15 and J usage is TRBJ2-4; 7 bases line up with TRBD1. This CDR3 comprises 14 residues. V lost 0 bases to trimming and J lost 9 bases; unmatched junction nucleotides: 5. Germline V CDR1 and CDR2: LNHNV, YYDKDF (reference sequence).

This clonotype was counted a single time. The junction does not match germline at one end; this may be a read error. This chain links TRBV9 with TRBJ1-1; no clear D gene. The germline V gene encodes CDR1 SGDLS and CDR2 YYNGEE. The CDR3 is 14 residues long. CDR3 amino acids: CASSAVTQNTVAFF. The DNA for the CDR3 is TGTGCCAGCAGCGCCGTGACACAGAACACTGTAGCTTTCTTT.

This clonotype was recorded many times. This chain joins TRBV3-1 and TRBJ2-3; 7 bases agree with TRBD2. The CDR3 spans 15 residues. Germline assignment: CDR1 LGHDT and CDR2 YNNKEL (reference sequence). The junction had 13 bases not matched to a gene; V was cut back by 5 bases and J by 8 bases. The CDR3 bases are TGTGCCAGCAGCGAAACTAGCGCCAAAGCCGGTACGCAGTATTTT. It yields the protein CASSETSAKAGTQYF.

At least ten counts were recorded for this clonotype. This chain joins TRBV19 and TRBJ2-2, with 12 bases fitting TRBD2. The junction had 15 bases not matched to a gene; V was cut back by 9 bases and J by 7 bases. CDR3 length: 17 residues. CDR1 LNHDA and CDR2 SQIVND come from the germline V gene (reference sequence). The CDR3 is CASIGTSGLFVLGELFF. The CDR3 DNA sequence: TGTGCCAGCATCGGGACTAGCGGGCTCTTCGTTCTCGGGGAGCTGTTTTTT.

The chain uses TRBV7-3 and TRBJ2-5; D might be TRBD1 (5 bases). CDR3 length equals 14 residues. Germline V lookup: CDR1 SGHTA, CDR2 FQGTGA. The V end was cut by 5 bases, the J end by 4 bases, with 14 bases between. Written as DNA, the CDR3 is TGTGCCAGCAGCGCTGACAGAGAACGAGAGACCCAGTACTTC. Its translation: CASSADRERETQYF.

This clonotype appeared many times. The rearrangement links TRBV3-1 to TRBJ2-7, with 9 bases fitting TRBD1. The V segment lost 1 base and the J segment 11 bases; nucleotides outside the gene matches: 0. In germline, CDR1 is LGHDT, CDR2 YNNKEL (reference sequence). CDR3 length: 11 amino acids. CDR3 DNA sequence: TGTGCCAGCAGCCAAGGGACAGGGGAGTACTTC. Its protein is CASSQGTGEYF.

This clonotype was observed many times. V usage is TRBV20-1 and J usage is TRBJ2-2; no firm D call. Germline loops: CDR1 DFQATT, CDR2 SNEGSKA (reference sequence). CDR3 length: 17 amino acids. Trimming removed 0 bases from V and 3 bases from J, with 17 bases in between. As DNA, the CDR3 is TGCAGTGCTAGAGATCGGCGTCACAGCGAGGACACCGGGGAGCTGTTTTTT. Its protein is CSARDRRHSEDTGELFF.

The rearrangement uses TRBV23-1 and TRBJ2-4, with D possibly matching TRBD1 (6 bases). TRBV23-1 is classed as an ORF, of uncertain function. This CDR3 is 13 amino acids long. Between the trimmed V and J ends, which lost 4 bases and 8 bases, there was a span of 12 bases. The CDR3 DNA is TGCGCCAGCAGTCGCAGGGGTTGGGACATTCAGTACTTC. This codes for CASSRRGWDIQYF.

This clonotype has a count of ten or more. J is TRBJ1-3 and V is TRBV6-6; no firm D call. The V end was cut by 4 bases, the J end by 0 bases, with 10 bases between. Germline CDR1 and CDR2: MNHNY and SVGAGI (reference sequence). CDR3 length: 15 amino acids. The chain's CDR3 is CASSSRAVSGNTIYF. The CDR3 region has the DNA TGTGCCAGCAGTTCCCGGGCCGTCTCTGGAAACACCATATATTTT.

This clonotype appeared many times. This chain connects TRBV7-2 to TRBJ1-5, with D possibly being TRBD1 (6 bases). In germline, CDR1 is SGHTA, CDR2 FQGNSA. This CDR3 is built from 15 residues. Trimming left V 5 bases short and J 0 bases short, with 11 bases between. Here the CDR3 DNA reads TGTGCCAGCAGCCCACAGGGATATAGCAATCAGCCCCAGCATTTT. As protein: CASSPQGYSNQPQHF.

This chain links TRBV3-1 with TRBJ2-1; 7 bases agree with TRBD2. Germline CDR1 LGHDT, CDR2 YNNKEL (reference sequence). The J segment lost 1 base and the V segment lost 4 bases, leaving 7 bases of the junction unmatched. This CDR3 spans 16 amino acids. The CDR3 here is CASSRDWGGSYNEQFF. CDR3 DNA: TGTGCCAGCAGCCGAGACTGGGGGGGGTCCTACAATGAGCAGTTCTTC.

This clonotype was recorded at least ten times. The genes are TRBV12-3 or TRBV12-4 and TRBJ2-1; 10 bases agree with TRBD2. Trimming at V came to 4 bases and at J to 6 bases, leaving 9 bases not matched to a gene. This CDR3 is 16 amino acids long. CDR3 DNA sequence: TGTGCCAGCAGTTCCTCGAGCGGGAGGGGGGGCAATGAGCAGTTCTTC. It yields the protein CASSSSSGRGGNEQFF.

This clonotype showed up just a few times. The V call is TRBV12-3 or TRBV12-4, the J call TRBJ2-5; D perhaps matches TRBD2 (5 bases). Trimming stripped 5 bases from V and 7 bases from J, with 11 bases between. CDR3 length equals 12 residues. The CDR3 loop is CASSLGGGTQYF. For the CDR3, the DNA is TGTGCCAGCAGTCTAGGAGGAGGGACCCAGTACTTC.